These 9 T cell receptor beta chains were sequenced from one sample in a study of T cell responses to AZD1222 COVID-19 vaccine. Libraries were prepared by immunoSEQ multiplex PCR; TCRdb keeps only in-frame clonotypes and omits some of them. The sample has over 60,000 clones; around nine tenths are singletons. This sample comprised peripheral blood, obtained on day 0 of AZD1222 vaccination. The receptors come from an adult in good health.

This rearrangement joins TRBV18 to TRBJ1-5, with no clear D. This CDR3 has 16 amino acids. Germline lookup yields CDR1 KGHSH and CDR2 LQKENI. Trimming removed 3 bases at V and 1 base at J, with 13 bases between. The CDR3 DNA sequence: TGTGCCAGCTCACCTCTGCGGACGGAGAGCAATCAGCCCCAGCATTTT. Protein: CASSPLRTESNQPQHF.

The rearrangement uses TRBV11-3 and TRBJ2-1; 12 bases align to TRBD2. The CDR3 has 15 amino acids. Germline CDR1 reads SGHNT; CDR2 reads YENEEA. V was pared by 3 bases and J by 8 bases, with 5 bases of the junction left unmatched. The CDR3 sequence is CASSFTSGGKDEQFF. The CDR3 DNA reads TGTGCCAGCAGCTTTACTAGCGGGGGGAAAGATGAGCAGTTCTTC.

The chain has TRBV12-3 or TRBV12-4 and TRBJ2-1; TRBD1 agrees at 8 bases. The CDR3 consists of 13 residues. V lost 3 bases and J lost 10; bases outside the gene matches: 5. As DNA, the CDR3 is TGTGCCAGCAGTTTGTCTACAGGGGGAGAGCAGTTCTTC. Amino acid sequence: CASSLSTGGEQFF.

CDR3 amino acids: CASSDVNQPQHF. In nucleotides, the CDR3 is TGTGCCAGCAGCGACGTCAATCAGCCCCAGCATTTT. V usage is TRBV12-3 or TRBV12-4 and J usage is TRBJ1-5, with unresolved D. V lost 6 bases to trimming and J lost 3 bases, with 6 bases between them. This CDR3 spans 12 amino acids.

The table lists this clone with a count of one. The chain is built from TRBV6-1 and TRBJ1-6, with 9 positions matching TRBD1. After removal of 4 bases from V and 7 bases from J, the junction contained 8 bases not matched to a gene. The CDR3 runs to 16 residues. Germline CDR1 and CDR2: MNHNS and SASEGT. The CDR3: CASSADVDRGNSPLHF. CDR3 in DNA: TGTGCCAGCAGTGCTGACGTCGACAGGGGGAATTCACCCCTCCACTTT.

The chain is built from TRBV12-5 and TRBJ2-1, with D perhaps TRBD1 (5 bases). Per the germline V gene, CDR1 is LGHNT and CDR2 is FRNRAP. This CDR3 contains 17 residues. V was cut by 1 base and J by 7 bases, with 20 bases left in between. Written as DNA, the CDR3 is TGTGCTAGTGGTTTGGCGCCCGCCCCAAGGGGCCCGAATGAGCAGTTCTTC. Its protein product is CASGLAPAPRGPNEQFF.

V gene TRBV7-2 combines with J gene TRBJ2-3; 13 bases align to TRBD2. CDR1 and CDR2 from the germline V gene are SGHTA and FQGNSA. The CDR3 loop spans 16 amino acids. The trim removed 1 base at V and 6 bases at J, leaving 4 bases unmatched. The CDR3 nucleotides are TGTGCCAGCAGCTTAGGTACTAGCGGGGGGGCGGATACGCAGTATTTT. Translation gives CASSLGTSGGADTQYF.

The chain joins TRBV5-1 to TRBJ1-2; D gene uncertain. The CDR3 is made up of 14 amino acids. V was shortened by 0 bases and J by 10 bases, with 16 bases between the two germline ends. CDR1 and CDR2 from the germline V gene are SGHRS and YFSETQ. In DNA, the CDR3 is TGCGCCAGCAGCTTGGGTTCAGGAAAATTTGACTACACCTTC. This gives the protein CASSLGSGKFDYTF.

This chain joins TRBV27 and TRBJ1-5, with D possibly TRBD1 on 5 matching bases. This CDR3 is built from 15 residues. Germline V gene sequence: CDR1 MNHEY, CDR2 SMNVEV (reference sequence). Trimming pared 8 bases from V and 3 bases from J, leaving 17 bases between. The CDR3 coding sequence is TGTGCCAGCGCTCGGGACGGTGTAGACAATCAGCCCCAGCATTTT. Protein sequence: CASARDGVDNQPQHF.